Shown below are 21 T cell receptor beta chains from a single sample sequenced in a study of T-cell reconstitution after alpha-beta-depleted transplantation in children. Unique molecular identifiers were incorporated during preparation of the TCRbeta library. TCRdb independently ran MiXCR on the PCR reads; one entry per CDR3 protein. The sample has fewer than 250,000 distinct CDR3 sequences, approximately 8% seen once; the top ten hold less than 8%. The material sequenced was PBMCs, mostly from graft donor cells, taken 180 days after TCRalphabeta/CD19-depleted stem cell transplant. Every receptor here comes from a male patient younger than 18 who had a stem cell transplant for acute lymphoblastic leukemia, so the T cells may come from the graft donor.

This clonotype was observed at least ten times. The CDR3 is CASSLTGQGGEKLFF. In nucleotides, the CDR3 is TGTGCCAGCAGCTTAACCGGACAGGGCGGAGAAAAACTGTTTTTT. The chain couples TRBV7-9 to TRBJ1-4, with 8 bases aligning to TRBD1. The junction had 7 bases not matched to a gene; V was cut back by 2 bases and J by 8 bases. This CDR3 contains 15 residues. CDR1 and CDR2 from the germline V gene are SEHNR and FQNEAQ (reference sequence). Supplemented by reference TRBV7-9 and TRBJ1-4, the full variable domain reads DTGVSQNPRHKITKRGQNVTFRCDPISEHNRLYWYRQTLGQGPEFLTYFQNEAQLEKSRLLSDRFSAERPKGSFSTLEIQRTEQGDSAMYLCASSLTGQGGEKLFFGSGTQLSVL.

This clonotype was seen at least ten times. The V gene is TRBV7-2, the J gene TRBJ2-2; no firm D call. V lost 1 base, J lost 0 bases, and 6 bases lay in between. The CDR3 has 15 residues. Germline CDR1 and CDR2: SGHTA and FQGNSA. CDR3 sequence (DNA): TGTGCCAGCAGCTTAGGGGCCACGAACACCGGGGAGCTGTTTTTT. Translated: CASSLGATNTGELFF.

This clonotype appeared many times. The chain has TRBV12-3 or TRBV12-4 and TRBJ1-1; unclear D gene. CDR3 length: 13 amino acids. V was cut by 3 bases and J by 5 bases, with 10 bases left in between. CDR3 protein: CASSFGRATEAFF. The CDR3 nucleotides are TGTGCCAGCAGTTTCGGGCGGGCGACTGAAGCTTTCTTT.

There are many counts of this clonotype. The gene calls are TRBV14 and TRBJ2-7, with 7 bases identical to TRBD1. Germline-derived CDR1 and CDR2 are SGHDN and FVKESK. The trim removed 4 bases at V and 0 bases at J, leaving 6 bases unmatched. This CDR3 has 15 residues. Here the CDR3 DNA reads TGTGCCAGCAGCCGCGGACAGGCAAGCTCCTACGAGCAGTACTTC. Protein product: CASSRGQASSYEQYF.

This clonotype was picked up many times. V is TRBV7-6 and J is TRBJ1-2, with D maybe TRBD1 (5 bases). CDR1 is SGHVS and CDR2 is FNYEAQ in the germline V gene. V lost 1 base to trimming and J lost 7 bases, with 10 bases between them. The CDR3 totals 13 residues. CDR3 DNA sequence: TGTGCCAGCAGCTTAGGCAGGGTTGGTGGCTACACCTTC. It encodes CASSLGRVGGYTF. The full variable domain, its missing parts supplied by reference TRBV7-6 and TRBJ1-2, is GAGVSQSPRYKVTKRGQDVALRCDPISGHVSLYWYRQALGQGPEFLTYFNYEAQQDKSGLPNDRFSAERPEGSISTLTIQRTEQRDSAMYRCASSLGRVGGYTFGSGTRLTVV.

In its sample, this clonotype was seen many times. The chain is built from TRBV6-5 and TRBJ2-4; no definite D call. Deletions cut 4 bases from V and 0 bases from J, with 10 bases between. CDR1 MNHEY and CDR2 SVGAGI come from the germline V gene. CDR3 length: 15 residues. The CDR3 sequence: CASSSYTSAKNIQYF. CDR3 coding DNA: TGTGCCAGCAGTTCATACACCTCAGCCAAAAACATTCAGTACTTC.

This clonotype showed up just a few times. This chain joins TRBV12-3 or TRBV12-4 and TRBJ2-3, with unresolved D. The CDR3 is 16 residues long. The V gene lost 5 bases and the J gene lost 3 bases, with 18 bases spanning the gap. The CDR3 DNA sequence: TGTGCCAGCAGTCCCCCGCTGAATGGCGGAACAGATACGCAGTATTTT. Translating it yields CASSPPLNGGTDTQYF.

This clonotype appeared many times. The genes are TRBV6-2 or TRBV6-3 and TRBJ1-1, with a tentative D call TRBD1 (6 bases). The V end lost 4 bases, the J end lost 1 base, and 10 bases lay between the germline ends. CDR3 length equals 14 residues. CDR1 and CDR2 from the germline V gene are MNHEY and SVGEGT. This CDR3 is CASSFTGWNTEAFF. DNA for the CDR3: TGTGCCAGCAGTTTTACAGGGTGGAACACTGAAGCTTTCTTT.

This clonotype was seen at least ten times. The J gene is TRBJ2-7, the V gene TRBV29-1; no reliable D call. Germline assignment: CDR1 SQVTM and CDR2 ANQGSEA. Trimming took 3 bases from V and 3 from J, leaving 9 bases between them. CDR3 length: 12 amino acids. The CDR3 region has the DNA TGCAGCGTTGAGGACGGATACTACGAGCAGTACTTC. Residues: CSVEDGYYEQYF.

Many counts were recorded for this clonotype. Mismatch with germline at one junction end may stem from a read error. The chain couples TRBV7-3 to TRBJ2-1; 14 positions agree with TRBD2. Per germline, CDR1 SGHTA and CDR2 FQGTGA. The CDR3 length is 14 residues. CDR3 residues: CASSIGLAGGNLYF. CDR3 nucleotides: TGTGCCAGCAGCATCGGACTAGCGGGGGGCAACCTTTACTTC.

V gene TRBV3-1 combines with J gene TRBJ1-2; D not certain. V dropped 6 bases and J dropped 8 bases, with 13 bases sitting between them. The CDR3 runs to 12 residues. Per the germline V gene, CDR1 is LGHDT and CDR2 is YNNKEL (reference sequence). CDR3 in amino acids: CASSTGPGGYTF. The CDR3 region has the DNA TGTGCCAGCAGTACCGGACCGGGCGGCTACACCTTC.

This clonotype was detected ten times or more. V usage is TRBV18 and J usage is TRBJ2-2, with TRBD2 matching over 14 bases. There are 16 residues in the CDR3. Trimming took 3 bases from V and 6 from J; bases not matched to a gene: 3. Germline V CDR1 and CDR2: KGHSH, LQKENI. The CDR3 DNA reads as TGTGCCAGCTCACCGGGACTAGCGGGAGCGGCCGGGGAGCTGTTTTTT. It specifies CASSPGLAGAAGELFF.

This clonotype was picked up many times. The chain employs TRBV4-2 and TRBJ1-2; D may be TRBD1 (6 bases). The CDR3 contains 15 residues. In germline, CDR1 is LGHNA, CDR2 YNFKEQ. Trimming shortened V by 0 bases and J by 4 bases, and 12 bases separated the two germline ends. The DNA for the CDR3 is TGTGCCAGCAGCCAAGATAGGGGGGGCACCTATGGCTACACCTTC. Translated, it gives CASSQDRGGTYGYTF.

The chain joins TRBV18 to TRBJ2-1; 9 positions agree with TRBD1. The V and J ends lost 1 base and 8 bases, in that order; junction bases with no gene match: 9. The CDR3 is made up of 16 amino acids. Looked up from germline, CDR1 is KGHSH and CDR2 is LQKENI. The CDR3 is CASSPRTGGQGDEQFF. The CDR3, as DNA: TGTGCCAGCTCACCACGAACAGGGGGCCAAGGGGATGAGCAGTTCTTC.

At least ten counts were recorded for this clonotype. V is TRBV29-1 and J is TRBJ1-1; D is unresolved. The germline V and J ends were trimmed by 1 base and 1 base, with 7 bases remaining between them. Germline CDR1 SQVTM, CDR2 ANQGSEA. This CDR3 has 13 residues. CDR3 residues: CSVEVPRNTEAFF. DNA of the CDR3: TGCAGCGTTGAAGTTCCCCGGAACACTGAAGCTTTCTTT. The whole variable domain, remainder taken from reference TRBV29-1 and TRBJ1-1, is SAVISQKPSRDICQRGTSLTIQCQVDSQVTMMFWYRQQPGQSLTLIATANQGSEATYESGFVIDKFPISRPNLTFSTLTVSNMSPEDSSIYLCSVEVPRNTEAFFGQGTRLTVV.

There are many counts of this clonotype. V and J are TRBV29-1 and TRBJ2-4; 7 bases are shared with TRBD2. Per the germline V gene, CDR1 is SQVTM and CDR2 is ANQGSEA. The J segment lost 6 bases and the V segment lost 0 bases, leaving 8 bases of the junction unmatched. This CDR3 is 15 amino acids long. This CDR3 reads CSVEDLVGEGNIQYF. In nucleotides, the CDR3 is TGCAGCGTTGAAGACCTGGTAGGGGAGGGAAACATTCAGTACTTC.

This clonotype occurred many times. CDR3 in amino acids: CASTPKPLNTEAFF. The CDR3, as DNA: TGTGCCAGCACCCCTAAACCCCTGAACACTGAAGCTTTCTTT. The chain joins TRBV7-2 to TRBJ1-1; D is unresolved. The ends were cut back, 7 bases at V and 0 bases at J, with 12 bases in the middle. CDR3 size: 14 residues. Germline assignment: CDR1 SGHTA and CDR2 FQGNSA.

The rearrangement links TRBV12-3 or TRBV12-4 to TRBJ2-3, with D perhaps TRBD2 (7 bases). Trimming cost V 3 bases and J 1 base, with 14 bases left between them. The length of the CDR3 is 16 residues. CDR3 sequence (DNA): TGTGCCAGCAGTTTGACCGGGGGGCATGGCACAGATACGCAGTATTTT. This gives the protein CASSLTGGHGTDTQYF.

The V and J genes are TRBV28 and TRBJ2-1, with 9 bases lining up with TRBD2. The germline V gene encodes CDR1 MDHEN and CDR2 SYDVKM. The CDR3 is 16 amino acids. J was trimmed by 0 bases and V by 7 bases; bases with no gene match: 7. CDR3 residues: CASTDRLAVSYNEQFF. CDR3 nucleotide sequence: TGTGCCAGCACCGACCGACTAGCGGTCTCCTACAATGAGCAGTTCTTC.

This clonotype occurred many times. The chain uses TRBV7-6 and TRBJ2-3; TRBD2 matches 8 bases. The trim removed 1 base at V and 5 bases at J, leaving 11 bases unmatched. From germline, CDR1 is SGHVS and CDR2 FNYEAQ. CDR3 length: 17 residues. The CDR3 DNA reads TGTGCCAGCAGCTTAGTCAAAGCGGGAGATATCAGAGATACGCAGTATTTT. It yields the protein CASSLVKAGDIRDTQYF.

This clonotype was detected many times. The V gene is TRBV7-9, the J gene TRBJ2-5, with 7 bases matching TRBD1. The CDR3 consists of 16 residues. Germline V CDR1 and CDR2: SEHNR, FQNEAQ (reference sequence). The V and J ends lost 2 bases and 6 bases, in that order; junction bases with no gene match: 12. CDR3 region: CASSLTSGRGTKTQYF. CDR3 coding DNA: TGTGCCAGCAGCTTAACCTCCGGCAGGGGGACGAAGACCCAGTACTTC. Variable domain in full (rest from reference TRBV7-9 and TRBJ2-5): DTGVSQNPRHKITKRGQNVTFRCDPISEHNRLYWYRQTLGQGPEFLTYFQNEAQLEKSRLLSDRFSAERPKGSFSTLEIQRTEQGDSAMYLCASSLTSGRGTKTQYFGPGTRLLVL.